This T cell receptor (beta chain) was sequenced in a study of cytomegalovirus exposure and HLA in healthy donors. The donors were members of the validation cohort comprising over 100 subjects, separate from the roughly 650-subject first cohort. The assay was immunoSEQ multiplex PCR, and TCRdb's table has in-frame clones only and misses some. The data hold tens of thousands of clones, with around 96% observed a single time. Germline V gene data show CDR1 as MNHNS and CDR2 as SASEGT. The germline V and J ends were trimmed by 6 bases and 5 bases, with 16 bases remaining between them. This CDR3 has 14 amino acids.

The sequence was obtained from a man aged 18 to 30 in good health and CMV-seronegative. The rearrangement joins TRBV6-1 to TRBJ1-2, with D perhaps TRBD1 (5 bases). The source material was PBMCs. CDR3 protein: CASRGLTEWYGYTF. As DNA, the CDR3 is TGTGCCAGCAGGGGACTGACAGAATGGTATGGCTACACCTTC.